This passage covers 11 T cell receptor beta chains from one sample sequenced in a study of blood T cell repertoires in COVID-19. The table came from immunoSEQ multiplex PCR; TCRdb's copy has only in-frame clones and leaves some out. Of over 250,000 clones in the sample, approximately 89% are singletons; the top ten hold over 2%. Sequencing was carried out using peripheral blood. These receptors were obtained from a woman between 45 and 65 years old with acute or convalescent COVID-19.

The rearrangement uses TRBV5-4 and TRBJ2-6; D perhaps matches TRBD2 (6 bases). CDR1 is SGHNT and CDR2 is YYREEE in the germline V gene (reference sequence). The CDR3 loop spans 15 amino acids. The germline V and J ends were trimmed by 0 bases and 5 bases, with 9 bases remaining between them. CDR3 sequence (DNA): TGTGCCAGCAGCTTGGGCGGGGTCCGGGCCAACGTCCTGACTTTC. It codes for CASSLGGVRANVLTF. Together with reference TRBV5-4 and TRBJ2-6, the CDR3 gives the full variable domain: ETGVTQSPTHLIKTRGQQVTLRCSSQSGHNTVSWYQQALGQGPQFIFQYYREEENGRGNFPPRFSGLQFPNYSSELNVNALELDDSALYLCASSLGGVRANVLTFGAGSRLTVL.

CDR3 nucleotide sequence: TGTGCCAGCAGTCGGACAGGGAATTCCTACGAGCAGTACTTC. Translated: CASSRTGNSYEQYF. The genes are TRBV28 and TRBJ2-7; TRBD1 agrees at 8 bases. Germline CDR1 MDHEN, CDR2 SYDVKM. There are 14 residues in the CDR3. V lost 5 bases, J lost 1 base, and 4 bases stayed unmatched. Drawing the rest from reference TRBV28 and TRBJ2-7, the complete variable domain is DVKVTQSSRYLVKRTGEKVFLECVQDMDHENMFWYRQDPGLGLRLIYFSYDVKMKEKGDIPEGYSVSREKKERFSLILESASTNQTSMYLCASSRTGNSYEQYFGPGTRLTVT.

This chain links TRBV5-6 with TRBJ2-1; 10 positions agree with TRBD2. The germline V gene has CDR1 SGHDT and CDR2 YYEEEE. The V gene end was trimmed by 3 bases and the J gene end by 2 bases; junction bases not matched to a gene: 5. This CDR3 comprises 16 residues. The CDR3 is CASSSRLAGAYNEQFF. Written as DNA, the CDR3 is TGTGCCAGCAGCTCCAGACTAGCGGGTGCCTACAATGAGCAGTTCTTC.

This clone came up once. CDR3 in amino acids: CASRPPRGRALTDTQYF. CDR3 coding DNA: TGTGCCAGCAGACCCCCCCGAGGGAGGGCCCTCACAGATACGCAGTATTTT. This chain connects TRBV28 to TRBJ2-3, with 7 bases that match TRBD2. The germline V gene has CDR1 MDHEN and CDR2 SYDVKM. V lost 6 bases, J lost 2 bases, and 14 bases stayed unmatched. The CDR3 is made up of 17 amino acids.

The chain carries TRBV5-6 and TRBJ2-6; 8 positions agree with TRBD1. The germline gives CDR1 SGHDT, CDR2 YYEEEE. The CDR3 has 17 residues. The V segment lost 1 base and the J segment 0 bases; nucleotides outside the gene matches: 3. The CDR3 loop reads CASSLTGGFSGANVLTF. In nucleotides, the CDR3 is TGTGCCAGCAGCTTGACAGGGGGTTTCTCTGGGGCCAACGTCCTGACTTTC.

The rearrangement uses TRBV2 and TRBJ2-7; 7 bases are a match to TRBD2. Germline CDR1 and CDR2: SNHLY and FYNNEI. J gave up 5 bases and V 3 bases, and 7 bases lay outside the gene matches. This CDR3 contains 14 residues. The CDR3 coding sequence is TGTGCCAGCAGTGACGAGGGAGGGTTCGACGAGCAGTACTTC. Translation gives CASSDEGGFDEQYF. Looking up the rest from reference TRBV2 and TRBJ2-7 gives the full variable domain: EPEVTQTPSHQVTQMGQEVILRCVPISNHLYFYWYRQILGQKVEFLVSFYNNEISEKSEIFDDQFSVERPDGSNFTLKIRSTKLEDSAMYFCASSDEGGFDEQYFGPGTRLTVT.

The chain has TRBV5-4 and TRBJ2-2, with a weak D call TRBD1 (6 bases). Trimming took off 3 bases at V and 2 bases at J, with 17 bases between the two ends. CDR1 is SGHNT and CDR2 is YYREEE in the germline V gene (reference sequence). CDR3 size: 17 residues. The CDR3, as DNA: TGTGCCAGCAGCTCTCCCAGGGGTGGGCTAAACACCGGGGAGCTGTTTTTT. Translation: CASSSPRGGLNTGELFF.

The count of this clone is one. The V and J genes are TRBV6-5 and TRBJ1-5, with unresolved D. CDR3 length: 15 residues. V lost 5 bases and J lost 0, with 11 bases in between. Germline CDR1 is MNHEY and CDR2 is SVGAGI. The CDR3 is CASSPMFHSNQPQHF. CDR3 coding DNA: TGTGCCAGCAGTCCAATGTTCCATAGCAATCAGCCCCAGCATTTT.

In DNA, the CDR3 is TGTGCCAGCAGTAGCGGGAGTCCATCCTACAATGAGCAGTTCTTC. This gives the protein CASSSGSPSYNEQFF. The gene calls are TRBV7-8 and TRBJ2-1, with TRBD2 matching 9 bases. V gave up 6 bases and J gave up 1 base; unmatched junction bases: 4. The germline CDR1 and CDR2 sequences are SGHVS and FQNEAQ. The CDR3 is made up of 15 amino acids.

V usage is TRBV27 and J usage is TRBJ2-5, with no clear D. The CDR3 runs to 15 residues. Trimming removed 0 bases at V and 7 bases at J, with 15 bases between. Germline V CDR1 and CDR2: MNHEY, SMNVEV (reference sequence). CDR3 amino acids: CASSLSAGSVLTQYF. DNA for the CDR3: TGTGCCAGCAGTTTATCTGCAGGTTCGGTGTTGACCCAGTACTTC.

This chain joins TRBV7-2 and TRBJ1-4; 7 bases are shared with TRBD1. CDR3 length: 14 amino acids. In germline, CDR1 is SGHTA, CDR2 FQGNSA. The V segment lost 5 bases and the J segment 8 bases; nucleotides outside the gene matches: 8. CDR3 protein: CASSLRQGEEKLFF. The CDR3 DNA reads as TGTGCCAGCAGCCTCCGACAGGGTGAAGAAAAACTGTTTTTT.